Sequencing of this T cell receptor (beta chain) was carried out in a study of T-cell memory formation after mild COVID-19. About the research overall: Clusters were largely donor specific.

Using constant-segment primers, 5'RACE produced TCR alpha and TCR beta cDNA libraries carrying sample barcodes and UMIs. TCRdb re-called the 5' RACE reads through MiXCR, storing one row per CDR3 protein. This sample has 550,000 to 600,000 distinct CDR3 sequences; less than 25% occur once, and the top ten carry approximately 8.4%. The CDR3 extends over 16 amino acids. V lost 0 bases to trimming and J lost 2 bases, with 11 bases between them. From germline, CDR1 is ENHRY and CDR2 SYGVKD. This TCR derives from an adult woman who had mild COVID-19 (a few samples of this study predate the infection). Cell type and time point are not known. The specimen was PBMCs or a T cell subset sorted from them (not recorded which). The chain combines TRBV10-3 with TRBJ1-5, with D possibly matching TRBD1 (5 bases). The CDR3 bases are TGTGCCATCAGTGAGTCGTTAGGGGCGGGCAATCAGCCCCAGCATTTT. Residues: CAISESLGAGNQPQHF.